This TCR beta chain was recovered during a study of T cell changes during pregnancy in multiple sclerosis (dated by TCRdb to the late 2010s). Notes on the research overall: The study examined how the T cell repertoire changed over the course of pregnancy in women with multiple sclerosis.

Libraries came from the immunoSEQ multiplex PCR assay. TCRdb took this table from immuneACCESS and kept in-frame rearrangements with V and J called. Such tables lack part of the clones; where checked against another copy, unresolved V genes explain under half of the gap, and the rest is unexplained. In this sample the table shows around 50,000 clones, roughly 90% of which occur a single time. In total, the top ten clones hold around 2% of the sample. The germline ends are 13 bases apart after V is trimmed by 5 bases and J by 5 bases. The CDR3 covers 13 residues, taking in both the cysteine and the phenylalanine. The sequence is cut down to CDR3 DNA, 39 bases in frame from base 1. Via the germline V gene, CDR1 is SGHRS and CDR2 YFSETQ. This clone was found once. What this receptor recognizes is not known. No per-base quality is available; no much larger clone lies one base away.

This TCR was sampled from a female donor with multiple sclerosis, enrolled in a pregnancy study. This receptor chain uses TRBV5-1 and TRBJ1-1, with the D gene call left open. The material was peripheral blood, obtained in the first trimester of pregnancy. The bases read TGCGCCAGCAGGGCCGGGAGGGCAACTGAAGCTTTCTTT. Its product reads: CASRAGRATEAFF.